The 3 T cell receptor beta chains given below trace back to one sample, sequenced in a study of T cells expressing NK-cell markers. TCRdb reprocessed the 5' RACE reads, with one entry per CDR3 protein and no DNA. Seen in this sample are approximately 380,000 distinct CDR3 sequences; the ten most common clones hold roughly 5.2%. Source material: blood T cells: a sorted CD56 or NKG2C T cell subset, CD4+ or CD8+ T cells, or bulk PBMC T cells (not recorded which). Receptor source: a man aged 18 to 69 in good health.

Here the CDR3 reads CASSYPSLGGYTF. V is TRBV7-9 and J is TRBJ1-2. From germline, CDR1 is SEHNR and CDR2 FQNEAQ (reference sequence). The CDR3 loop spans 13 amino acids.

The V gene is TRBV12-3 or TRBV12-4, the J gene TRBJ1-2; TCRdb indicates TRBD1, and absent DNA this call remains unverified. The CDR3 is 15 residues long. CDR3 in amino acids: CASSPRGQGDYGYTF.

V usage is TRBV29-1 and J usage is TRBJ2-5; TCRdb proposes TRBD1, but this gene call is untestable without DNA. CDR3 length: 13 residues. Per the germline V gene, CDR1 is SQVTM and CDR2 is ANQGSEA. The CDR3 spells CSVGDREFGTQYF.